This T cell receptor (beta chain) was sequenced in a study of blood T cell repertoires in COVID-19. Study-level information: Whether acute or convalescent, the COVID-19 samples came from the United States, Italy and Spain. PBMCs, B-cell-depleted T cells, or T cells provided the cDNA or gDNA that made up the material.

In the authors' workflow: Amplification from reference gene primers served as the basis for estimated nucleated cell counts. The protocol was immunoSEQ multiplex PCR, while the TCRdb copy is restricted to in-frame clones and leaves out a portion. The V and J calls and clone size come from that table; D and trimming were worked out from the DNA. This sample has around 25,000 clones, with around 70% found just once. Sequencing was done on a sample of peripheral blood. This receptor was identified in a woman older than 75 with acute or convalescent COVID-19.

The CDR3 loop reads CASSIDGLTPLHF. In DNA, the CDR3 is TGTGCCAGTAGTATAGATGGCCTTACACCCCTCCACTTT. The chain carries TRBV19 and TRBJ1-6; D is uncertain. The V and J ends lost 0 bases and 11 bases respectively, with 8 bases between them. This CDR3 has 13 residues. Germline loops: CDR1 LNHDA, CDR2 SQIVND (reference sequence).